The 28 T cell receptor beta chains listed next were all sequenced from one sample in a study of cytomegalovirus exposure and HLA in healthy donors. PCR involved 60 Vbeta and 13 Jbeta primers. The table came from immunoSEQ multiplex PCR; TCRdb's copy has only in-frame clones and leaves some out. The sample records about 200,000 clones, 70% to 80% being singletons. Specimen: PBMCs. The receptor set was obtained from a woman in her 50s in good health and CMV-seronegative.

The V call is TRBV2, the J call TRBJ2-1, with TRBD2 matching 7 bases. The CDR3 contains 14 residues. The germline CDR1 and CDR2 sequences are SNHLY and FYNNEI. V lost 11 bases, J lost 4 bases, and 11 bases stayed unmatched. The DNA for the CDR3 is TGTGCCGAAGGGAGGGCCTTAACATACAATGAGCAGTTCTTC. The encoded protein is CAEGRALTYNEQFF. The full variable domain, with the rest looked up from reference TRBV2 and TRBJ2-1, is EPEVTQTPSHQVTQMGQEVILRCVPISNHLYFYWYRQILGQKVEFLVSFYNNEISEKSEIFDDQFSVERPDGSNFTLKIRSTKLEDSAMYFCAEGRALTYNEQFFGPGTRLTVL.

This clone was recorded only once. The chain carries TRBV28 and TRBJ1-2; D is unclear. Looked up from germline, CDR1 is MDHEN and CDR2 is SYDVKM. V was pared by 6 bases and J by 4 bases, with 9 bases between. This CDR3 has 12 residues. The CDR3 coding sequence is TGTGCCAGCAGAAGCCCCCCCTATGGCTACACCTTC. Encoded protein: CASRSPPYGYTF.

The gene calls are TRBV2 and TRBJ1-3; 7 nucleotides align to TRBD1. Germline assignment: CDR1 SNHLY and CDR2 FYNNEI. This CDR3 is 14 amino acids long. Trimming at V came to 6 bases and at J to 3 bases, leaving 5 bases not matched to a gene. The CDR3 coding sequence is TGTGCCAGCAGCGCAGGGGGAGGTGGAAACACCATATATTTT. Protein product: CASSAGGGGNTIYF.

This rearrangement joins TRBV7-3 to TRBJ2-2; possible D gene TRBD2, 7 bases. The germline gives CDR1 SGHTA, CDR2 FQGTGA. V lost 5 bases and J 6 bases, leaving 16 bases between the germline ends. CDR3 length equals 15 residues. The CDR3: CASSRLGGRSGELFF. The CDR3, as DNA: TGTGCCAGCAGCCGCCTGGGGGGGCGGTCCGGGGAGCTGTTTTTT. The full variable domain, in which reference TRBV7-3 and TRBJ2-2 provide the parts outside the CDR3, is GAGVSQTPSNKVTEKGKYVELRCDPISGHTALYWYRQSLGQGPEFLIYFQGTGAADDSGLPNDRFFAVRPEGSVSTLKIQRTERGDSAVYLCASSRLGGRSGELFFGEGSRLTVL.

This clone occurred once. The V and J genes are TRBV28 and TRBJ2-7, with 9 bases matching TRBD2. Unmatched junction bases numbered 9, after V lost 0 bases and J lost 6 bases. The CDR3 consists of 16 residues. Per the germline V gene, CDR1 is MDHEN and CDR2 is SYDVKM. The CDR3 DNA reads TGTGCCAGCAGTTTATGGGTAGCGGGAGATTTGATCGAGCAGTACTTC. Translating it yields CASSLWVAGDLIEQYF.

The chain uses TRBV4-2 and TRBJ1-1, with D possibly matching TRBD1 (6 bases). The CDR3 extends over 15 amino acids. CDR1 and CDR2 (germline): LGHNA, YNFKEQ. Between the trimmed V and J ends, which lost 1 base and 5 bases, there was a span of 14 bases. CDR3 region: CASSQGGSGETEAFF. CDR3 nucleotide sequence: TGTGCCAGCAGCCAAGGTGGATCAGGGGAAACTGAAGCTTTCTTT.

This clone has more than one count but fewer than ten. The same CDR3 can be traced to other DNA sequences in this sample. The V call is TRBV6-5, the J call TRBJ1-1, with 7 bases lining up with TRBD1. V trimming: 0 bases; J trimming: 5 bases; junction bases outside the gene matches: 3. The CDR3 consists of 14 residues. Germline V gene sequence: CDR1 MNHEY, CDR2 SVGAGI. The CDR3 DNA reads TGTGCCAGCAGTTACTCCGGCAGGGGGACTGAAGCTTTCTTT. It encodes CASSYSGRGTEAFF.

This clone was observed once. The CDR3 here is CASSPRRTGNTIYF. The CDR3 coding sequence is TGTGCCAGTAGTCCCCGCCGGACAGGAAACACCATATATTTT. The chain uses TRBV19 and TRBJ1-3; D is perhaps TRBD1 (5 bases). Germline V lookup: CDR1 LNHDA, CDR2 SQIVND (reference sequence). The CDR3 runs 14 residues. Trimming took 5 bases from V and 4 from J, leaving 12 bases between them.

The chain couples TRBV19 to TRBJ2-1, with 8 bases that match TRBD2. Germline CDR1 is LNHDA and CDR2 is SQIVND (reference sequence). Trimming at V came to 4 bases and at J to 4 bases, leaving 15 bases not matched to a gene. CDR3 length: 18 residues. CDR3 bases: TGTGCCAGTAGTAACCCCCCCCTCCTAGCGGGCCGTTACAATGAGCAGTTCTTC. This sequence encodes CASSNPPLLAGRYNEQFF.

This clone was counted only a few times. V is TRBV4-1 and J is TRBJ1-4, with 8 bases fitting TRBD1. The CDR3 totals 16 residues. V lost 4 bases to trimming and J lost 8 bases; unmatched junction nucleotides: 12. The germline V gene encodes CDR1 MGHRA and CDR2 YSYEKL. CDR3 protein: CASSRNPGTGEEKLFF. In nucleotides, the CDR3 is TGCGCCAGCAGCCGGAATCCCGGGACAGGTGAAGAAAAACTGTTTTTT.

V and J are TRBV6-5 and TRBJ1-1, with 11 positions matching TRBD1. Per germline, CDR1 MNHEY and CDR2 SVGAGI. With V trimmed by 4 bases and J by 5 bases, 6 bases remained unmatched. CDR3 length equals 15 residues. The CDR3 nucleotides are TGTGCCAGCAGTTCCGGACAGGGGGCACGAACTGAAGCTTTCTTT. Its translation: CASSSGQGARTEAFF.

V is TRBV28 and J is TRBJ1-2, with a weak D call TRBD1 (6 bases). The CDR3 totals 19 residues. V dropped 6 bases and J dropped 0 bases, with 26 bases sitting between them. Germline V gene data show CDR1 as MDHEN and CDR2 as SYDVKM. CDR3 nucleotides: TGTGCCAGCAGGACCCCTGACTGGACAGCTAAAACTTCTAACTATGGCTACACCTTC. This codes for CASRTPDWTAKTSNYGYTF.

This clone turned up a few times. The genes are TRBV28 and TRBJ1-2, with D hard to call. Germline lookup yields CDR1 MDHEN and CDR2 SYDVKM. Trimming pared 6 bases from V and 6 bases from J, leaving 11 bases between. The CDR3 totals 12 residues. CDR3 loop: CASSLRYNGYTF. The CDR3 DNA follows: TGTGCCAGCAGCCTCCGTTACAATGGCTACACCTTC.

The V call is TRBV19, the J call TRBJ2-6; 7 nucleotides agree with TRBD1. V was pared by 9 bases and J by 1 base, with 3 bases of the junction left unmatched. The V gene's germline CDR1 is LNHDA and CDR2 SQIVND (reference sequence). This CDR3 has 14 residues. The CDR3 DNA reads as TGTGCCAGCACGACAGGGTCTGGGGCCAACGTCCTGACTTTC. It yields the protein CASTTGSGANVLTF.

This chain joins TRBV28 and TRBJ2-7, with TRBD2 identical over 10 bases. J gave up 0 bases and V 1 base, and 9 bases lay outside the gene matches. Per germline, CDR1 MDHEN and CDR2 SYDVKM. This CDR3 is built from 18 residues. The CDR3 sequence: CASSLSTSGVIRSYEQYF. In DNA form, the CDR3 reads TGTGCCAGCAGTTTATCTACTAGCGGGGTTATCCGCTCCTACGAGCAGTACTTC.

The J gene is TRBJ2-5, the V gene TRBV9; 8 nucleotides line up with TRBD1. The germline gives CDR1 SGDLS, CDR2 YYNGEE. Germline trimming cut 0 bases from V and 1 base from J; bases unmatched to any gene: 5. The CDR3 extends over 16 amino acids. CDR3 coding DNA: TGTGCCAGCAGCGTAGCCACAGGGGGTAGCCAAGAGACCCAGTACTTC. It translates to CASSVATGGSQETQYF.

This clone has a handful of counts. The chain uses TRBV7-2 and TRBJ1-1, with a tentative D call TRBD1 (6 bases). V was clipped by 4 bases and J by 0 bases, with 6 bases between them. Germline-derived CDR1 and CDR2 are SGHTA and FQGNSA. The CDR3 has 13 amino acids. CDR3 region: CASSWTVNTEAFF. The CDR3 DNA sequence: TGTGCCAGCAGCTGGACAGTGAACACTGAAGCTTTCTTT.

CDR3 residues: CASSPGTPQYEQYF. The DNA for the CDR3 is TGTGCCAGCAGCCCCGGGACTCCTCAATACGAGCAGTACTTC. The chain uses TRBV7-8 and TRBJ2-5; tentatively, D is TRBD2 (6 bases). The J call is uncertain, as TRBJ2-7 better fits the DNA end. This CDR3 has 14 amino acids. Germline V gene data show CDR1 as SGHVS and CDR2 as FQNEAQ.

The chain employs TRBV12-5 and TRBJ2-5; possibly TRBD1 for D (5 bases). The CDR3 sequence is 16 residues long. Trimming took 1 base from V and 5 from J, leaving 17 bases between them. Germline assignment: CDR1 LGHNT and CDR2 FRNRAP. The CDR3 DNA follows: TGTGCTAGTGGTTTGGGAACAAGGGGCTTACCTGAGACCCAGTACTTC. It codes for CASGLGTRGLPETQYF.

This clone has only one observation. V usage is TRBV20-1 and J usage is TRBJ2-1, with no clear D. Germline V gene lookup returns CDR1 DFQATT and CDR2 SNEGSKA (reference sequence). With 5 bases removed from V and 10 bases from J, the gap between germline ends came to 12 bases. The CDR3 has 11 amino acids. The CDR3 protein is CSARRRTEQFF. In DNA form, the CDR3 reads TGCAGTGCTCGAAGGAGAACCGAGCAGTTCTTC.

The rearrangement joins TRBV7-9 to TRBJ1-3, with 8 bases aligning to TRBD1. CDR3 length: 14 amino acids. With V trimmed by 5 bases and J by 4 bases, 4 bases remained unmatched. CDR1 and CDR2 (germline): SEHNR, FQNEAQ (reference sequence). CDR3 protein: CASSPRDRGNTIYF. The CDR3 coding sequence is TGTGCCAGCAGCCCTCGGGACAGGGGAAACACCATATATTTT.

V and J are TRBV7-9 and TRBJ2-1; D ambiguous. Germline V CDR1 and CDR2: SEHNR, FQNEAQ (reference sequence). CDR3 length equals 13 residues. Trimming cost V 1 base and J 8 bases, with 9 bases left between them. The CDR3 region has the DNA TGTGCCAGCAGCTTAGTACTTATCCATGAGCAGTTCTTC. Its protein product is CASSLVLIHEQFF.

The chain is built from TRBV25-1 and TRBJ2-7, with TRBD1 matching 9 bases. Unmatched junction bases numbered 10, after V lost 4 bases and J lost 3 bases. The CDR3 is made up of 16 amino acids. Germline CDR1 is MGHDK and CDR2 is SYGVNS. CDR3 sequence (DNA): TGTGCCAGCAGTGGGGCGCGCACAGGGGGCCTCTACGAGCAGTACTTC. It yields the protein CASSGARTGGLYEQYF.

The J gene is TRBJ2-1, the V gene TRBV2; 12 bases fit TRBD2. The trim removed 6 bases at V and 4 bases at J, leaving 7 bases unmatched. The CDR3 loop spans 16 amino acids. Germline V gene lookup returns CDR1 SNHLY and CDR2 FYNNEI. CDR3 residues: CASSLKTSGGYNEQFF. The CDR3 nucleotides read TGTGCCAGCAGCTTAAAGACTAGCGGGGGATACAATGAGCAGTTCTTC.

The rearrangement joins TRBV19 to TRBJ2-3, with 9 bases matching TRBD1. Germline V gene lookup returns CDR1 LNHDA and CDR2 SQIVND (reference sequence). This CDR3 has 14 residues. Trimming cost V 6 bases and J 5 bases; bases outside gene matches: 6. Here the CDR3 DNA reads TGTGCCAGTAGACATACAGGGGGCTTAGATACGCAGTATTTT. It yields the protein CASRHTGGLDTQYF.

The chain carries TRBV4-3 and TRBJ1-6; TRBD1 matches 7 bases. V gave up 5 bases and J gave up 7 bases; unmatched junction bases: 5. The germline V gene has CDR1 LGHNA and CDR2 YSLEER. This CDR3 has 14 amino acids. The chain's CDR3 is CASSEGASNSPLHF. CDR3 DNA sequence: TGCGCCAGCAGCGAGGGGGCTTCGAATTCACCCCTCCACTTT.

CDR3 protein: CASSMLSGGTFSGANVLTF. CDR3 nucleotide sequence: TGTGCCAGTAGTATGTTGAGCGGGGGGACCTTCTCTGGGGCCAACGTCCTGACTTTC. The rearrangement links TRBV19 to TRBJ2-6; 9 bases agree with TRBD2. This CDR3 contains 19 residues. Losses at the gene ends were 3 bases for V and 0 bases for J; bases not matched to a gene: 9. Per the germline V gene, CDR1 is LNHDA and CDR2 is SQIVND (reference sequence).

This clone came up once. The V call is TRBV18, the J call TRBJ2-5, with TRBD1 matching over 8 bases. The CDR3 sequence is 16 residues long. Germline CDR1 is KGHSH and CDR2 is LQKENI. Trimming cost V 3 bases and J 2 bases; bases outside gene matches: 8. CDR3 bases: TGTGCCAGCTCACCTCTGGCAGGGGGCGGTCAAGAGACCCAGTACTTC. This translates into CASSPLAGGGQETQYF.